This T cell receptor beta chain was identified during a study of blood T cell repertoires in COVID-19. Germline assignment: CDR1 MNHNY and CDR2 SVGAGI (reference sequence). V lost 5 bases to trimming and J lost 4 bases; unmatched junction nucleotides: 0. The CDR3 runs 12 residues. The repertoire was sequenced with immunoSEQ multiplex PCR; TCRdb's copy has only in-frame clones and lacks some. The repertoire holds around 55,000 clones, approximately 90% seen once, with roughly 6.2% in the top ten. The sequenced sample was peripheral blood. The rearrangement links TRBV6-6 to TRBJ1-1; 8 bases map to TRBD1. This TCR was recovered from a man aged 40-50 years with acute or convalescent COVID-19. CDR3 loop: CASSDRGTEAFF. The CDR3 bases are TGTGCCAGCAGTGACAGGGGCACTGAAGCTTTCTTT.